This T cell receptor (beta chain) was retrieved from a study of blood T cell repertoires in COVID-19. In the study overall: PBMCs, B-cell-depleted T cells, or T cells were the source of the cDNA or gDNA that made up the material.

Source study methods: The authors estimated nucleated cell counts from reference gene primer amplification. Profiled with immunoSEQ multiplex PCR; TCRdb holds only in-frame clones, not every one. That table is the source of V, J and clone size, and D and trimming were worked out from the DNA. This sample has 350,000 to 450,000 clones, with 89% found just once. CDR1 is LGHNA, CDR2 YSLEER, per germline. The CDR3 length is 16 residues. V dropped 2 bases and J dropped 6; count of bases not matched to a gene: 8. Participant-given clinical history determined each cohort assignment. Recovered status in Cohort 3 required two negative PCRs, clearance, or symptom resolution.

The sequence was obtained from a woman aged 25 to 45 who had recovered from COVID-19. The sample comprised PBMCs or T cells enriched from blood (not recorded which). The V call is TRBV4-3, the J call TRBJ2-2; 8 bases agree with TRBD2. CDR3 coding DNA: TGCGCCAGCAGCCAAATCGTTGCGGGGGGCGCCGGGGAGCTGTTTTTT. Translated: CASSQIVAGGAGELFF.